The rows below give T cell receptor beta chains drawn from one sample of a study of cytomegalovirus exposure and HLA in healthy donors. Only in-frame clones appear in the TCRdb table, and some are missing; sequencing was by immunoSEQ multiplex PCR. The sample lists about 130,000 clones, 15% to 20% occurring once. The sample consisted of PBMCs. The source of these receptors is a female donor in good health and CMV-seropositive. Each CDR3 is given without its conserved first and last residue.

J | V | CDR3
TRBJ1-5 | TRBV9 | ASSGSPGDPQH
TRBJ1-1 | TRBV19 | ASSRGTGGTEAF
TRBJ2-1 | TRBV25-1 | ASSEWGGDEQF
TRBJ2-3 | TRBV6-1 | ARAEGPSLEYTQY
TRBJ2-1 | TRBV10-2 | ASRAGTTQSYNEQF
TRBJ2-7 | TRBV27 | VSRGGRGSSYEQY
TRBJ2-2 | TRBV5-1 | ASSGMGQGTGELF
TRBJ2-2 | TRBV10-3 | AISDQAVQGFGELF
NA | TRBV13 | ASSPTKTGGRGEQY
TRBJ2-4 | TRBV7-2 | ASSLGPAPNIQY
TRBJ2-2 | TRBV28 | ASSLLARGELF
TRBJ2-5 | TRBV21-1 | ASSKAPPSGVVRETQY